The text below deals with one T cell receptor beta chain. Primers: 60 Vbeta forward and 13 Jbeta reverse. The repertoire was sequenced with immunoSEQ multiplex PCR; TCRdb's copy has only in-frame clones and lacks some. The sample yields about 150,000 clones, approximately 80% seen once. The data were taken from a study of cytomegalovirus exposure and HLA in healthy donors. The source of this sequence is a woman in her forties in good health and CMV-seronegative. Sequenced input: PBMCs.

The CDR3 loop is CAWSRAGGMNTEAFF. CDR3 in DNA: TGTGCCTGGAGTCGGGCAGGAGGCATGAACACTGAAGCTTTCTTT. This chain links TRBV30 with TRBJ1-1; no reliable D call. Trimming left V 2 bases short and J 0 bases short, with 13 bases between. CDR1 and CDR2 from the germline V gene are GTSNPN and SVGIG (reference sequence). The CDR3 has 15 amino acids.